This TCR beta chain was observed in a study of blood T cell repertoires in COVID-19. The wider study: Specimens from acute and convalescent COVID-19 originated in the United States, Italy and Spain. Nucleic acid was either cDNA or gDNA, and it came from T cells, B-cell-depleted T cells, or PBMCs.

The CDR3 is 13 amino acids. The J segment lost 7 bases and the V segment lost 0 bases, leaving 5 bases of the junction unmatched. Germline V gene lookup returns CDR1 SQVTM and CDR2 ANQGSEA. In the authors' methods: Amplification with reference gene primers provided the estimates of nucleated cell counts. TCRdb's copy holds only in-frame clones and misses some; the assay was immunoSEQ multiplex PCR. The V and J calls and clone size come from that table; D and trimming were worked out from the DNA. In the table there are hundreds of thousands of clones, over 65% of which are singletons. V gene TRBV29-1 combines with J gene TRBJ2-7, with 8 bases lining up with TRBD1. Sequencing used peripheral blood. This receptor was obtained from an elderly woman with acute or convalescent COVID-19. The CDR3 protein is CSVEDDRGREQYF. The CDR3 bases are TGCAGCGTTGAAGACGACAGGGGTCGTGAGCAGTACTTC.